This TCR beta chain comes out of a study of shared clonotypes between healthy human individuals (dated by TCRdb to the early 2020s). Concerning the study at large: The cohort comprised a couple of women and a few men aged 18 to 49 years. For each donor, three plates each were used for CD4 naive and CD4 memory, two plates were used for CD8 naive, and one plate was used for CD8 memory. To estimate repertoire size and how much clonotype sharing occurs between individuals, the study deeply sequenced the blood TCR repertoires of a handful of healthy adults. Different laboratories and diverse techniques were used to prepare libraries and sequence TCR repertoires, to increase sequencing depth and limit assay-specific biases. Leukapheresis yielded between about 0.8 and 8.9 billion PBMCs per donor.

Findings and caveats that apply to the study as a whole: Estimated clonotype richness was generally larger for naive than for memory subsets. The small number of donors limited the genetic and exposure-history diversity represented. Pairwise subsampling indicated that sequencing depth was expected to affect the degree of clonotype sharing among donors. Only blood was sampled, and tissue TCR repertoires likely differ from those in blood. Even with the large sequencing depth, rarefaction of the sorted-subset datasets indicated that sequencing was incomplete. Compared with non-shared clonotypes, the clonotypes found in all four sorted-subset donors had higher generation probabilities. When a handful of donors were compared, the shared fraction of clonotypes was about 5.5% for naive CD4, over 3% for naive CD8, roughly 2.5% for memory CD4, and roughly 0.4% for memory CD8.

The donors were healthy, HIV-negative adults with no recently reported acute infections or vaccinations. Every donor was a Caucasian adult living in Nashville, Tennessee, USA. Magnetic negative selection was used to enrich CD4+ T cells, after which naive cells were positively selected on CD45RA and the negative fraction became the memory subset. Blood was collected by leukapheresis, and PBMCs were isolated by Ficoll-Histopaque density gradient centrifugation and then cryopreserved in liquid nitrogen vapor phase. Analytical flow cytometry was used to check the purity and quantity of every magnetically sorted T cell population. Genomic DNA was isolated from every sorted fraction and measured by UV absorbance on a Nanodrop 2000c. The germline V gene encodes CDR1 LNHDA and CDR2 SQIVND (reference sequence). V sheds 11 bases and J sheds 0 bases, leaving 17 bases between their ends. Its CDR3 holds 15 amino acids, cysteine through phenylalanine. This entry keeps only the CDR3 DNA: 45 bases, framed from base 1.

Note on this clone: Its antigen remains undetermined. Per-nucleotide qualities are absent, and no much larger clonotype sits a single base away.

Using the deep immunoSEQ assay, multiplex PCR amplified TCR CDR3 regions from genomic DNA. For each cell subset, the extracted genomic DNA was distributed evenly across all wells of several immunoSEQ 96-well plates, and each plate served as one replicate. For sorted subsets, each replicate PCR was loaded with 200 to 250 ng genomic DNA, equivalent to 30,000 or so T cell genomes. Purified libraries were measured with a Qubit 3.0 fluorometer, size-checked on a Bioanalyzer 2100, and measured again with the KAPA Library Quantification kit. A separate single-read 150-cycle Illumina NextSeq 550 flow cell was used to sequence each immunoSEQ 96-well plate. The published analysis was carried out like this. Because only junctional sequences without quality scores were contained in the immunoSEQ output, filtering matching that applied to full-length reads could not be performed. To assign V/J genes and CDR3, sequences were annotated against IMGT germline references using PyIR, a Python wrapper for IgBLAST v1.9. Reads with weak V/J assignments (E-value above 1e-6), missing CDR3, stop codons, out-of-frame junctions, or ambiguous translated residues were removed. A V3J clonotype was defined by an identical inferred V gene, J gene, and CDR3 amino acid sequence. Percentage overlap between repertoires was calculated by dividing the number of shared unique clonotypes by the size of the smaller repertoire. Three approaches were used to assess repertoire richness: RTK rarefaction, the Chao1 estimator, and Recon v2.1 estimates of unobserved clonotypes. OLGA was used to compute generation probabilities for all TCRbeta clonotypes that the gDNA method yielded from a handful of donors. TCRdb holds this immuneACCESS table with in-frame rearrangements only. Some clones are missing; in checked studies, unresolved V genes explain under half, and the rest has no known cause. V, J and clone size are those of that table, while D and trimming were read from the DNA. The sample table records 200,000 to 250,000 clones; 65% of these occur just once. The ten largest clones add up to 8.5% to 14% of the sample.

Specimen: memory CD4+ T cells sorted from blood. In light of the paper, this sample's cell subset or site label describes: CD45RA-negative fraction. The V and J genes are TRBV19 and TRBJ1-5; the D gene is unclear. The clonotype was recovered from a man between 25 and 39 years old in good health. Here is the DNA: TGTGCCGGCAAATTGACCGCTTATAGCAATCAGCCCCAGCATTTT. It translates to CAGKLTAYSNQPQHF.